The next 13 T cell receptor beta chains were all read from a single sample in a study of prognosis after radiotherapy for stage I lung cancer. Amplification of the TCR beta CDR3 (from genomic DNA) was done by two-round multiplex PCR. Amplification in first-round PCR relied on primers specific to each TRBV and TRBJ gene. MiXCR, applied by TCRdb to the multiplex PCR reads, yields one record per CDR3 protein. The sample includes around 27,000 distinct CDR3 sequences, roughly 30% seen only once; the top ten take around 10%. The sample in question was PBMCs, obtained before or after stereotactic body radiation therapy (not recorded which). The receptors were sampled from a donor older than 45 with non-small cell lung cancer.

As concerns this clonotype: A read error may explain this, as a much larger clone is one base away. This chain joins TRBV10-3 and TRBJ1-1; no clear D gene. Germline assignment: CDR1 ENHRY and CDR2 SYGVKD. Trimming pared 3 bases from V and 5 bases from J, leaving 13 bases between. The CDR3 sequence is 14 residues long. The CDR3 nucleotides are TGTGCCATCAGTGAATCCGGGGTCAGGACTGAAGCTTTCTTT. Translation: CAISESGVRTEAFF.

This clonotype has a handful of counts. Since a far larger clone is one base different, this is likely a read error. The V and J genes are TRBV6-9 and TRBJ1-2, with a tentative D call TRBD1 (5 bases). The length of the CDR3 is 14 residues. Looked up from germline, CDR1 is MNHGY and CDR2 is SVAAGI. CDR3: CASGYTWGNYGYTF. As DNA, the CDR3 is TGTGCCAGCGGTTACACCTGGGGGAACTATGGCTACACCTTC.

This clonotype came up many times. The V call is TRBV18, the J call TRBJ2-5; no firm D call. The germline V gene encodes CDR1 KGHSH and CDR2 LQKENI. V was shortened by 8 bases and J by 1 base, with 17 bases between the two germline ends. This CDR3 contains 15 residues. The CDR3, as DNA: TGTGCCAGCAACACGGGTGCAGATACCCAAGAGACCCAGTACTTC. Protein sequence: CASNTGADTQETQYF.

The CDR3 DNA reads TGTGCCAGCAGCGGGCGGCAGGGTAACACCGGGGAGCTGTTTTTT. Amino acids: CASSGRQGNTGELFF. This chain joins TRBV7-2 and TRBJ2-2; possibly TRBD1 for D (5 bases). Looked up from germline, CDR1 is SGHTA and CDR2 is FQGNSA. Trimming removed 5 bases at V and 2 bases at J, with 12 bases between. The CDR3 has 15 amino acids.

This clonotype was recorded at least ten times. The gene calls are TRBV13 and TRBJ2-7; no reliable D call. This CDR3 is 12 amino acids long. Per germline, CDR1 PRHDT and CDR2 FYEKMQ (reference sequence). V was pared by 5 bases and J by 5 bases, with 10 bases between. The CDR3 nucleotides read TGTGCCAGCAGCCTCCCTCCCCACGAGCAGTACTTC. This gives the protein CASSLPPHEQYF.

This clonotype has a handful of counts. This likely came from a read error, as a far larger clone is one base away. The DNA of the CDR3 is TGTGCCAGCATACGGGGGGGCTTAGAGGGCGAGCAGTTCTTC. This codes for CASIRGGLEGEQFF. The chain has TRBV6-2 or TRBV6-3 and TRBJ2-1; 8 bases are shared with TRBD2. Germline V lookup: CDR1 MNHEY, CDR2 SVGEGT. V was clipped by 7 bases and J by 10 bases; unmatched bases: 12. The CDR3 is 14 amino acids.

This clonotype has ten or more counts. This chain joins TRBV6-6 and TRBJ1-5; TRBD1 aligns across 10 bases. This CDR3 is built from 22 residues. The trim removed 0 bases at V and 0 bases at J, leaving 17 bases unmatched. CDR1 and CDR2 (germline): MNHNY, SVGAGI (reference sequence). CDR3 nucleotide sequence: TGTGCCAGCAGTTACTCAAGTTGGGACAGGGGCAATCCCCATCCTAGCAATCAGCCCCAGCATTTT. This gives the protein CASSYSSWDRGNPHPSNQPQHF.

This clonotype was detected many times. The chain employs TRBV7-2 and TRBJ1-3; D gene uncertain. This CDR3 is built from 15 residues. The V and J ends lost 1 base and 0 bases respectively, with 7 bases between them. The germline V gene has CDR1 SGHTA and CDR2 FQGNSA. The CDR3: CASSLESSSGNTIYF. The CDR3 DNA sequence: TGTGCCAGCAGCTTAGAGTCTTCCTCTGGAAACACCATATATTTT.

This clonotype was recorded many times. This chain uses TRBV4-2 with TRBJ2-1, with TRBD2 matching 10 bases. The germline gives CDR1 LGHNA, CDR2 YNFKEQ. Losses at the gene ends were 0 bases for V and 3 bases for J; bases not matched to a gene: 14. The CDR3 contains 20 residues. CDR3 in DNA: TGTGCCAGCAGCCAAGATACGGCACTAGCGGGGCGCCACTACTACAATGAGCAGTTCTTC. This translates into CASSQDTALAGRHYYNEQFF.

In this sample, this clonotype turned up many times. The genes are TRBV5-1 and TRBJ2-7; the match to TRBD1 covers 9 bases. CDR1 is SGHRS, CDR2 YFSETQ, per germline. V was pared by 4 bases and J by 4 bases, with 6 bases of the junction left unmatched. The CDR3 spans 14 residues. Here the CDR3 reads CASSQTGQGYEQYF. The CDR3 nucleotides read TGCGCCAGCAGCCAAACGGGACAGGGATACGAGCAGTACTTC.

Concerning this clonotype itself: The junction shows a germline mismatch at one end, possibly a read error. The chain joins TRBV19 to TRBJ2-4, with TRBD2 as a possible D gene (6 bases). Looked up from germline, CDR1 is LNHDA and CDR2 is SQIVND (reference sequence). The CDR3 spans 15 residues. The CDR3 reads CASGMGRGASYIKYF. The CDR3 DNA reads TGTGCCAGTGGTATGGGGCGGGGAGCCAGCTACATTAAGTACTTC.

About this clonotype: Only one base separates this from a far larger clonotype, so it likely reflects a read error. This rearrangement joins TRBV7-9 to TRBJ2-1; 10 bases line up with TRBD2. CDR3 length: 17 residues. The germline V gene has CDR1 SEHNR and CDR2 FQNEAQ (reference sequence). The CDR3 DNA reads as TGCGCCAGCAGCTTGGTTAGGCTAGCGGGAGCGACGAATGAGCAGTTCTTC. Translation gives CASSLVRLAGATNEQFF.

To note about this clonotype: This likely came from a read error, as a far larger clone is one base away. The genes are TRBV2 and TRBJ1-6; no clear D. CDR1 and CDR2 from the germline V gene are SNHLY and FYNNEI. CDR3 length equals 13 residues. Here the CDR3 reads CATSRRALLPLQF. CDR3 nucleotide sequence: TGTGCCACCAGCAGGAGAGCGCTACTTCCCCTCCAATTT.